Listed below are T cell receptor beta chains from one sample, sequenced in a study of tumor-infiltrating lymphocytes in primary liver carcinoma. Each CDR3 protein is one row after TCRdb ran MiXCR on the multiplex PCR reads. The repertoire consists of about 130,000 distinct CDR3 sequences, with 55% to 75% occurring once and the leading ten covering about 8%. Sequenced material: liver tumor tissue from sampling region 3. The receptors here all came from a woman aged 60-75 years with primary liver carcinoma and hepatitis B virus infection. Each CDR3 is given with its conserved first and last residue. D genes are given only for firm matches. Not every row has a clone size; where given, it reads once, few, many or a size class.

>.|TRBJ2-1|TRBV11-2|.
CANRLLSGPGINNEQFF
TGTGCCAACAGATTACTGAGCGGCCCAGGGATCAACAATGAGCAGTTCTTC
>.|TRBJ2-3|TRBV11-3|.
CDSSLRTTTDMQYF
TGTGACAGCAGCTTAAGGACAACCACGGATATGCAGTATTTT
>.|TRBJ1-2|TRBV30|TRBD1
CAWTPVGQRNYGCTF
TGTGCCTGGACCCCCGTGGGACAGCGGAACTATGGCTGCACCTTC
>.|TRBJ2-1|TRBV12-3/TRBV12-4|TRBD2
CASCPTGLEYNEQFF
TGTGCTAGCTGTCCGACGGGACTAGAGTACAATGAGCAGTTCTTC
>few|TRBJ2-5|TRBV29-1|.
CSVVGVLVTGETQYF
TGCAGCGTCGTTGGCGTCCTAGTTACGGGAGAGACCCAGTACTTC
>many|TRBJ2-2|TRBV6-2/TRBV6-3|.
CASNQFGDTGELFF
TGTGCCAGCAACCAATTCGGGGATACCGGGGAGCTGTTTTTT
>once|TRBJ2-5|TRBV29-1|.
CSVGQPQETRYF
TGCAGCGTCGGACAGCCTCAAGAGACTCGGTACTTC
>.|TRBJ2-7|TRBV6-5|.
CASSHYTGYEQYF
TGTGCCAGCAGTCATTACACCGGCTACGAGCAGTACTTC
>many|TRBJ2-6|TRBV6-5|.
CASKTWAAGYSGANVLTF
TGTGCCAGCAAAACATGGGCGGCGGGATACTCTGGGGCCAACGTCCTGACTTTC
>many|TRBJ1-2|TRBV7-9|.
CASSLAGQNYGYTF
TGTGCCAGCAGCTTAGCTGGCCAGAACTATGGCTACACCTTC
>many|TRBJ2-7|TRBV28|TRBD2
CASSLGLAGGYEQYF
TGTGCCAGCAGTTTGGGACTAGCGGGTGGGTACGAGCAGTACTTC
>.|TRBJ2-3|TRBV11-3|TRBD2
CASNFGTSTHTQYF
TGTGCCAGCAACTTCGGGACTAGCACACATACGCAGTATTTT
>.|TRBJ2-1|TRBV4-1|TRBD2
CAGSQDVGRESDEQFF
TGCGCCGGCAGCCAAGATGTAGGGCGGGAGTCCGATGAGCAGTTTTTC
>.|TRBJ2-2|TRBV11-1|.
CPSRPSLDTGELFF
TGTCCCAGCAGACCGAGTCTCGACACCGGGGAGCTGTTTTTT
>.|TRBJ2-3|TRBV5-1|.
CASSLGGPTNTQYF
TGCGCCAGCAGCTTGGGCGGGCCCACAAATACGCAGTATTTT